The rows below give T cell receptor beta chains drawn from one sample of a study of shared clonotypes between healthy human individuals. Profiled with immunoSEQ multiplex PCR; TCRdb holds only in-frame clones, not every one. The profile shows about 1,500,000 clones, about 96% of them singletons. The sequenced sample consisted of naive CD4+ T cells sorted from blood. These receptors all stem from a man aged 25 to 45 in good health. Each CDR3 is given with its conserved first and last residue. The D gene is left open where the match is weak. Not every row has a clone size; where given, it reads once, few, many or a size class.

clone_size j_call d_call v_call cdr3_nt cdr3_aa
. TRBJ2-1 . TRBV6-5 TGTGCCAGCAGGCCTCTTAAGCAGTTCTTC CASRPLKQFF
. TRBJ1-1 TRBD1 TRBV19 TGTGCCAGTAGGGCTCAAGGGACAGTGAACACTGAAGCTTTCTTT CASRAQGTVNTEAFF
. TRBJ2-7 TRBD2 TRBV2 TGTGCCAGCAGTGCACTAGCGGGAGGGCCCTACGAGCAGTACTTC CASSALAGGPYEQYF
. TRBJ2-1 . TRBV5-4 TGTGCCAGCAGCTTGGACTCTATTGCTGAGCAGTTCTTC CASSLDSIAEQFF
. TRBJ2-4 TRBD1 TRBV5-1 TGCGCCAGCAGCACGGACAGGGAAGCCAAAAACATTCAGTACTTC CASSTDREAKNIQYF
. TRBJ2-1 . TRBV9 TGTGCCAGCAGCGTAGGTCCCCAGGGCCATGAGCAGTTCTTC CASSVGPQGHEQFF
. TRBJ2-6 . TRBV5-1 TGCGCCAGCAGCTTCTACGGCCAGGCGTTCAACTCTGGGGCCAACGTCCTGACTTTC CASSFYGQAFNSGANVLTF
. TRBJ2-4 . TRBV6-1 TGTGCCAGCAGTGAAGGCGTCAGGAGACCGATGTTAGCCAAAAACATTCAGTACTTC CASSEGVRRPMLAKNIQYF
once TRBJ2-7 . TRBV4-3 TGCGCCAGCAGCCAAGAAGTGAACGGGTACTCCTACGAGCAGTACTTC CASSQEVNGYSYEQYF
. TRBJ2-1 TRBD2 TRBV7-2 TGTGCCAGCAGCTCAGGACTAGCGGGTAGCTCCTACAATGAGCAGTTCTTC CASSSGLAGSSYNEQFF
. TRBJ1-5 . TRBV7-9 TGTGCCAGCAGCTTAATCTTAGGGCAGCCCCAGCATTTT CASSLILGQPQHF
. TRBJ2-2 . TRBV7-2 TGTGCCAGCAGCTTAGGATTCACCGGGGAGCTGTTTTTT CASSLGFTGELFF
. TRBJ2-1 TRBD1 TRBV15 TGTGCCACCAGCGGAAGAGGTGAGACAGGGTTCTCCTACAATGAGCAGTTCTTC CATSGRGETGFSYNEQFF
. TRBJ2-3 TRBD2 TRBV6-1 TGTGCCAGCATAACGCTAGCGGGAGGTGGTACGCAGTATTTT CASITLAGGGTQYF
. TRBJ1-5 . TRBV9 TGTGCCAGCAGCGTAGGGGGACGCGGTCAGCCCCAGCATTTT CASSVGGRGQPQHF
. TRBJ1-3 . TRBV15 TGTGCCACCAGCGCTAATCCGGGAAACACCATATATTTT CATSANPGNTIYF
. TRBJ1-2 TRBD1 TRBV5-1 TGCGCCAGCAGCTTTTCAACAGGGGTCGCTAACTATGGCTACACCTTC CASSFSTGVANYGYTF
. TRBJ1-1 TRBD1 TRBV7-9 TGTGCCAGCAGCTTATCCCCTGGACAGGGGGCGATCACTGAAGCTTTCTTT CASSLSPGQGAITEAFF
. TRBJ2-7 TRBD1 TRBV9 TGTGCCAGCAGCGTAGCTCCCGGGACAGGGTCCCACGAGCAGTACTTC CASSVAPGTGSHEQYF
. TRBJ2-7 TRBD1 TRBV11-3 TGTGCCAGCAGCCCCGACAGGGGGGCAGACGAGCAGTACTTC CASSPDRGADEQYF
. TRBJ2-7 . TRBV4-1 TGCGCCAGCAGCCAAGGGATGAGCCTAACTAGCCCCGGCGGCTACGAGCAGTACTTC CASSQGMSLTSPGGYEQYF
once TRBJ2-3 . TRBV18 TGTGCCAGCTCACCGCTAGGCCAAGGCATAGGGGCCTATACGCAGTATTTT CASSPLGQGIGAYTQYF
. TRBJ1-1 . TRBV5-5 TGTGCCAGCAGCCAAACAGGGATGAACACTGAAGCTTTCTTT CASSQTGMNTEAFF
. TRBJ2-2 . TRBV10-3 TGTGCCATATTTAAGGGGACTGGGGAGCTGTTTTTT CAIFKGTGELFF
once TRBJ2-7 TRBD1 TRBV28 TGTGCCAGCAGTTTAGACAGGGGGTACTACGAGCAGTACTTC CASSLDRGYYEQYF
. TRBJ2-1 . TRBV7-2 TGTGCCAGCAGCTTACAAAATGCGCTGAGCTCCTACAATGAGCAGTTCTTC CASSLQNALSSYNEQFF
. TRBJ2-5 . TRBV21-1 TGTGCCAGCAGCAAATCCCCTGGCGGTTACTCCCAAGAGACCCAGTACTTC CASSKSPGGYSQETQYF
. TRBJ2-7 TRBD1 TRBV30 TGTGCCTGGGGTAGGGGACAGAGTTTCTTCTACGAGCAGTACTTC CAWGRGQSFFYEQYF
. TRBJ2-2 TRBD2 TRBV10-3 TGTGCCATCAGTGGATCACTAATAGCGGGAGGAGTTTGGGAGCTGTTTTTT CAISGSLIAGGVWELFF
. TRBJ1-1 . TRBV19 TGTGCCAGTGAGGCTGTAACAGGGAAGAACACTGAAGCTTTCTTT CASEAVTGKNTEAFF
. TRBJ2-7 . TRBV5-1 TGCGCCAGCAGCCCACGGGACACGAAATACGAGCAGTACTTC CASSPRDTKYEQYF
. TRBJ2-7 TRBD2 TRBV4-1 TGCGCCAGCAGCCAAGCGGGAGGGACTCACTACGAGCAGTACTTC CASSQAGGTHYEQYF
. TRBJ2-7 . TRBV27 TGTGCCAGCAGTTTATTCGGATTAGGACCCCAAACCAACTACGAGCAGTACTTC CASSLFGLGPQTNYEQYF
. TRBJ1-4 . TRBV6-5 TGTGCCAGCAGCATTACAGGGATTAATGAAAAACTGTTTTTT CASSITGINEKLFF
. TRBJ2-3 . TRBV15 TGTGCCACCGGTGAGGCAGATACGCAGTATTTT CATGEADTQYF
. TRBJ2-5 . TRBV6-5 TGTGCCAGCAGTTACTTCGACGGGGAGACCCAGTACTTC CASSYFDGETQYF
. TRBJ1-1 . TRBV5-1 TGCGCCAGCAGCTTGTTGGGGAAGCACGGGGGGACTGAAGCTTTCTTT CASSLLGKHGGTEAFF
. TRBJ2-3 TRBD1 TRBV19 TGTGCCAGTAGTGTAGACAGGGGGACCTCCACAGATACGCAGTATTTT CASSVDRGTSTDTQYF
. TRBJ2-2 . TRBV29-1 TGCAGCGTCCGCCGGGACTCTGGGTCCGGGGAGCTGTTTTTT CSVRRDSGSGELFF
. TRBJ2-3 . TRBV19 TGTCCTTGGCGGCGAGGAACAGATACGCAGTATTTT CPWRRGTDTQYF
. TRBJ2-7 . TRBV6-5 TGTGCCAGCAGTTACTCGAGCGCGAACCCCTACGAGCAGTACTTC CASSYSSANPYEQYF
. TRBJ2-1 . TRBV19 TGTGCCAGTAGTACCTGGGGATCAAGCTACTACAATGAGCAGTTCTTC CASSTWGSSYYNEQFF
. TRBJ1-4 . TRBV6-6 TGTGCCAGCAGTTACGCCAGGACGGCGACTAATGAAAAACTGTTTTTT CASSYARTATNEKLFF
. TRBJ1-4 . TRBV29-1 TGCAGCGTTGAAGGGGGGCCGACTAATGAAAAACTGTTTTTT CSVEGGPTNEKLFF
. TRBJ2-1 . TRBV27 TGTGCCAGCAGACCACCCGGGACCGTAAAAGTTCACAATGAGCAGTTCTTC CASRPPGTVKVHNEQFF
. TRBJ2-3 . TRBV10-3 TGTGCCATCAGTGGCAAGACAGTGGTGGGCACAGATACGCAGTATTTT CAISGKTVVGTDTQYF
. TRBJ2-7 . TRBV28 TGTGCCACCACCGGGAAGGGCAGGGAGCAGTACTTC CATTGKGREQYF